These 23 T cell receptor beta chains originate from one sample sequenced in a study of long-term antiretroviral therapy in people with HIV (dated by TCRdb to between 2021 and 2022). The immunoSEQ hsTCRB v3.0 assay was used at survey level resolution to sequence the TRB variable region. TCRdb retrieved this table from immuneACCESS and kept in-frame rearrangements only. Not all clones are present; in checked studies, unresolved V genes account for under half, and no reason is known for the remainder. Counted in this sample were over 15,000 clones; roughly 92% of them appeared once. The ten largest clones represent 13% of the sample. The source was unsorted PBMCs, collected 0.6 years after starting antiretroviral therapy. The receptors here all came from a woman aged 40-49 years with HIV.

The chain has TRBV30 and TRBJ2-7, with D perhaps being TRBD1 or TRBD2 (5 bases each). Trimming removed 0 bases at V and 3 bases at J, with 15 bases between. This CDR3 has 15 residues. Germline V gene data show CDR1 as GTSNPN and CDR2 as SVGIG (reference sequence). The CDR3 spells CAWSVREGVSYEQYF. The CDR3 DNA is TGTGCCTGGAGTGTACGGGAAGGGGTCAGCTACGAGCAGTACTTC. Variable domain in full (rest from reference TRBV30 and TRBJ2-7): SQTIHQWPATLVQPVGSPLSLECTVEGTSNPNLYWYRQAAGRGLQLLFYSVGIGQISSEVPQNLSASRPQDRQFILSSKKLLLSDSGFYLCAWSVREGVSYEQYFGPGTRLTVT.

This clone occurred once. The chain couples TRBV2 to TRBJ2-5, with D perhaps TRBD2 (5 bases). The CDR3 runs to 16 residues. The germline V and J ends were trimmed by 3 bases and 2 bases, with 16 bases remaining between them. The germline V gene has CDR1 SNHLY and CDR2 FYNNEI. For the CDR3, the DNA is TGTGCCAGCAGTGAGCTAGCACCGACCTTACAAGAGACCCAGTACTTC. As protein: CASSELAPTLQETQYF.

V gene TRBV5-5 combines with J gene TRBJ1-1; unclear D gene. The V end lost 3 bases, the J end lost 1 base, and 13 bases lay between the germline ends. The V gene's germline CDR1 is SGHKS and CDR2 YYEKEE (reference sequence). The CDR3 spans 15 residues. Here the CDR3 DNA reads TGTGCCAGCAGCTCCCTAGGCGGCGGGAACACTGAAGCTTTCTTT. As protein: CASSSLGGGNTEAFF.

This clone has more than one count but fewer than ten. The chain recombines TRBV5-1 with TRBJ2-7, with 9 positions matching TRBD2. The trim removed 0 bases at V and 1 base at J, leaving 5 bases unmatched. The CDR3 consists of 16 residues. From germline, CDR1 is SGHRS and CDR2 YFSETQ. This CDR3 is CASSLAPSGASYEQYF. The CDR3 DNA is TGCGCCAGCAGCTTGGCCCCTAGCGGGGCATCCTACGAGCAGTACTTC.

V usage is TRBV7-7 and J usage is TRBJ2-7; maybe TRBD1 (7 bases). CDR1 and CDR2 from the germline V gene are SSHAT and FNYEAQ (reference sequence). This CDR3 has 15 amino acids. The V gene lost 5 bases and the J gene lost 5 bases, with 19 bases spanning the gap. CDR3 in amino acids: CASSPQTGRLDEQYF. Written as DNA, the CDR3 is TGTGCCAGCAGCCCTCAGACAGGGAGGTTAGACGAGCAGTACTTC.

The genes are TRBV19 and TRBJ2-5; 10 bases are a match to TRBD2. Per germline, CDR1 LNHDA and CDR2 SQIVND (reference sequence). The V segment lost 7 bases and the J segment 2 bases; nucleotides outside the gene matches: 7. The length of the CDR3 is 15 residues. DNA for the CDR3: TGTGCCAGTACGTCACTAGCGGGATCTCAAGAGACCCAGTACTTC. It translates to CASTSLAGSQETQYF.

The chain recombines TRBV11-2 with TRBJ1-6; 7 bases match TRBD1. V trimming: 5 bases; J trimming: 7 bases; junction bases outside the gene matches: 8. Germline V gives CDR1 SGHAT, CDR2 FQNNGV. This CDR3 has 15 amino acids. The CDR3, as DNA: TGTGCCAGCAGCGGGACAGCGAATCAAAATTCACCCCTCCACTTT. This sequence encodes CASSGTANQNSPLHF.

In this sample, this clone turned up once. V and J are TRBV5-4 and TRBJ1-2; 12 nucleotides agree with TRBD1. From germline, CDR1 is SGHNT and CDR2 YYREEE (reference sequence). Trimming cost V 4 bases and J 6 bases; bases outside gene matches: 13. The CDR3 is 17 amino acids. CDR3 in amino acids: CASSRAGTGGARNGYTF. Written as DNA, the CDR3 is TGTGCCAGCAGCCGCGCCGGGACAGGGGGCGCGAGAAATGGCTACACCTTC.

As regards this clone: One end of the junction fails to match germline, which may point to a read error. The chain uses TRBV10-3 and TRBJ2-1, with a tentative D call TRBD2 (5 bases). This CDR3 has 14 residues. Germline loops: CDR1 ENHRY, CDR2 SYGVKD. The CDR3 region has the DNA TGTGCCATCAGTGAGGCTAGCTCCAACAATGAGCAGTTCTTC. It yields the protein CAISEASSNNEQFF.

The chain joins TRBV7-8 to TRBJ2-2; the match to TRBD1 covers 11 bases. The CDR3 has 16 residues. CDR1 and CDR2 from the germline V gene are SGHVS and FQNEAQ. After removal of 2 bases from V and 13 bases from J, the junction contained 12 bases not matched to a gene. The CDR3 coding sequence is TGTGCCAGCAGCTTATTGGGACAGGGGGGTCGCAAAGTGCTGTTTTTT. This encodes CASSLLGQGGRKVLFF.

The chain uses TRBV30 and TRBJ1-1, with a tentative D call TRBD1 (5 bases). The CDR3 is made up of 12 amino acids. CDR1 is GTSNPN, CDR2 SVGIG, per germline (reference sequence). Between the trimmed V and J ends, which lost 3 bases and 9 bases, there was a span of 14 bases. The CDR3 sequence is CAWSSGATQAFF. Written as DNA, the CDR3 is TGTGCCTGGAGCTCCGGGGCAACACAAGCTTTCTTT. Supplemented by reference TRBV30 and TRBJ1-1, the full variable domain reads SQTIHQWPATLVQPVGSPLSLECTVEGTSNPNLYWYRQAAGRGLQLLFYSVGIGQISSEVPQNLSASRPQDRQFILSSKKLLLSDSGFYLCAWSSGATQAFFGQGTRLTVV.

This chain joins TRBV10-1 and TRBJ2-4, with 8 positions matching TRBD1. Germline V gives CDR1 WNHNN, CDR2 SYGVQD (reference sequence). This CDR3 region has 14 residues. V gave up 2 bases and J gave up 3 bases; unmatched junction bases: 0. CDR3 nucleotides: TGCGCCAGCAGTGAGGGACAGGGCAAAAACATTCAGTACTTC. Amino acid sequence: CASSEGQGKNIQYF.

The chain is built from TRBV10-3 and TRBJ1-6; D not resolved. This CDR3 region has 14 residues. CDR1 is ENHRY, CDR2 SYGVKD, per germline. V dropped 2 bases and J dropped 9 bases, with 11 bases sitting between them. Here the CDR3 reads CAISEGHKPSPLHF. CDR3 in DNA: TGTGCCATCAGTGAGGGTCACAAACCTTCACCCCTCCACTTT.

The chain uses TRBV7-9 and TRBJ2-7, with 8 bases that match TRBD1. The CDR3 has 12 amino acids. J was trimmed by 6 bases and V by 5 bases; bases with no gene match: 3. The germline CDR1 and CDR2 sequences are SEHNR and FQNEAQ (reference sequence). CDR3 DNA: TGTGCCAGCAGCCAGACAGGGGTCGAGCAGTACTTC. It codes for CASSQTGVEQYF.

The chain carries TRBV5-1 and TRBJ2-3; D is possibly TRBD2 (7 bases). V lost 3 bases to trimming and J lost 1 base, with 18 bases between them. Germline V lookup: CDR1 SGHRS, CDR2 YFSETQ. This CDR3 comprises 17 residues. CDR3 DNA: TGCGCCAGCAGCTCCCGGAAGGGGGGGGGCCGCACAGATACGCAGTATTTT. This sequence encodes CASSSRKGGGRTDTQYF.

The chain employs TRBV25-1 and TRBJ1-2; 7 bases line up with TRBD1. Germline CDR1 reads MGHDK; CDR2 reads SYGVNS. With 5 bases clipped from V and 9 bases from J, the junction kept 12 bases outside the gene matches. The CDR3 spans 14 residues. The CDR3 DNA reads as TGTGCCAGCAGTCTTGACAGGGTGGGGGATCGCTACACCTTC. It translates to CASSLDRVGDRYTF.

J is TRBJ1-1 and V is TRBV27; unclear D gene. CDR1 and CDR2 from the germline V gene are MNHEY and SMNVEV (reference sequence). CDR3 size: 14 residues. V lost 2 bases, J lost 4 bases, and 11 bases lay in between. For the CDR3, the DNA is TGTGCCAGCAGTTTAGGGAATGTCGGCACTGAAGCTTTCTTT. Protein: CASSLGNVGTEAFF.

V usage is TRBV6-1 and J usage is TRBJ1-2, with 7 bases identical to TRBD1. V lost 3 bases, J lost 8 bases, and 12 bases stayed unmatched. Germline V gene lookup returns CDR1 MNHNS and CDR2 SASEGT. The CDR3 totals 15 residues. The CDR3: CASSDFPADRDGYTF. The CDR3 DNA sequence: TGTGCCAGCAGTGATTTCCCCGCCGACAGGGACGGCTACACCTTC.

This chain links TRBV5-1 with TRBJ2-2; no reliable D call. V was shortened by 7 bases and J by 4 bases, with 14 bases between the two germline ends. Per the germline V gene, CDR1 is SGHRS and CDR2 is YFSETQ. The CDR3 contains 14 residues. The CDR3 DNA is TGCGCCAGCGGACCGGAGATGAGCACCGGGGAGCTGTTTTTT. It codes for CASGPEMSTGELFF.

This clone was seen once. The chain recombines TRBV5-1 with TRBJ2-1; TRBD2 matches 9 bases. Germline V lookup: CDR1 SGHRS, CDR2 YFSETQ. V lost 4 bases to trimming and J lost 6 bases; unmatched junction nucleotides: 11. The CDR3 extends over 16 amino acids. CDR3 DNA: TGCGCCAGCAGCCTTAGACTAGCGGAGAGGTTCAATGAGCAGTTCTTC. Translating it yields CASSLRLAERFNEQFF.

This clone was detected only once. This chain connects TRBV7-2 to TRBJ1-4, with 9 bases that match TRBD1. Germline V lookup: CDR1 SGHTA, CDR2 FQGNSA. V shed 5 bases and J 7 bases; nucleotides not matched to a gene: 8. The CDR3 consists of 15 residues. The CDR3 DNA reads as TGTGCCAGCAGCAGAATACAGGGGGCAGGTGAAAAACTGTTTTTT. Its translation is CASSRIQGAGEKLFF.

CDR3 loop: CASSPPVSSYEQYF. Written as DNA, the CDR3 is TGTGCCAGCTCACCACCGGTCAGTTCCTACGAGCAGTACTTC. V and J are TRBV18 and TRBJ2-7; D unresolved. This CDR3 spans 14 amino acids. The V end was cut by 0 bases, the J end by 1 base, with 7 bases between. The germline V gene has CDR1 KGHSH and CDR2 LQKENI. Supplemented by reference TRBV18 and TRBJ2-7, the full variable domain reads NAGVMQNPRHLVRRRGQEARLRCSPMKGHSHVYWYRQLPEEGLKFMVYLQKENIIDESGMPKERFSAEFPKEGPSILRIQQVVRGDSAAYFCASSPPVSSYEQYFGPGTRLTVT.

The V call is TRBV7-9, the J call TRBJ1-1, with D perhaps matching TRBD1 (5 bases). Germline CDR1 reads SEHNR; CDR2 reads FQNEAQ (reference sequence). V lost 3 bases to trimming and J lost 3 bases, with 8 bases between them. The CDR3 is made up of 13 amino acids. As DNA, the CDR3 is TGTGCCAGCAGCTTCAGGGTGGACACTGAAGCTTTCTTT. It yields the protein CASSFRVDTEAFF. Full variable domain (rest looked up from reference TRBV7-9 and TRBJ1-1): DTGVSQNPRHKITKRGQNVTFRCDPISEHNRLYWYRQTLGQGPEFLTYFQNEAQLEKSRLLSDRFSAERPKGSFSTLEIQRTEQGDSAMYLCASSFRVDTEAFFGQGTRLTVV.